This T cell receptor (beta chain) was identified during a study of OX40 agonist ivuxolimab in advanced cancers. At the level of the study: The patients got ivuxolimab, which is an agonistic anti-OX40 (CD134) antibody. Whole-study results and caveats: Clonal expansion was seen in CD4+ and CD8+ blood T cells by week 6 at 0.1 to 3.0 mg/kg.

Concerning this clone: The target antigen is unknown.

Patients with autoimmune history or systemic immunosuppression were excluded. The protocol was immunoSEQ multiplex PCR, while the TCRdb copy is restricted to in-frame clones and leaves out a portion. Among 10,000 to 13,000 clones, 60% to 85% were seen once, and the ten largest hold over 20%. The input for sequencing was CD4+ or CD8+ T cells sorted from blood, taken in a trial of the OX40 agonist ivuxolimab. This sequence was found in an adult with an advanced solid tumor such as melanoma, head and neck, liver or kidney cancer.

The CDR3 protein is CASSSSYEQYF. The CDR3 region has the DNA TGTGCTAGTTCAAGTTCCTACGAGCAGTACTTC. The V and J genes are TRBV12-5 and TRBJ2-7; no clear D. The V gene's germline CDR1 is LGHNT and CDR2 FRNRAP. CDR3 length: 11 amino acids. Trimming took 8 bases from V and 1 from J, leaving 6 bases between them.